Listed below are T cell receptor beta chains from one sample, sequenced in a study of human T cells and chemical hapten exposure. TCRdb processed the RACE reads anew with MiXCR; each CDR3 protein has one entry. The sample lists some 74,000 distinct CDR3 sequences, 10% to 15% occurring once. The sample consisted of whole blood, taken in connection with sensitization to the hapten diphenylcyclopropenone (DPC). The origin of the receptors is a woman aged 45-65 years with alopecia areata. Some clones in this sample may be carry-over from other donors' samples. CDR3s include the opening cysteine and the closing phenylalanine or tryptophan. The D gene is left open where the match is weak. Size is stated for part of the rows, as once, few or many counts, or as a class when the clone is expanded.

abundance	j_gene	v_gene	len	d_gene	CDR3nt	CDR3aa
NA	TRBJ2-3	TRBV3-1	14	NA	TGTGCCAGCAGCCTGAGGGAAGGGACAGATACGCAGTATTTT	CASSLREGTDTQYF
many	TRBJ2-7	TRBV20-1	14	NA	TGCAGTGCTAGAGGGACAGAAACGTTCCACGAGCAGTACTTC	CSARGTETFHEQYF
NA	TRBJ2-7	TRBV10-3	11	NA	TGTGCCATCAGTGGGTCCTACGAGCAGTACTTC	CAISGSYEQYF
many	TRBJ2-1	TRBV29-1	15	NA	TGCAGCGTTGATACCGGGATCACCCCAAGCAATGAGCAGTTCTTC	CSVDTGITPSNEQFF
many	TRBJ2-3	TRBV29-1	12	NA	TGCAGCGGCCAACTCCACACAGATACGCAGTATTTT	CSGQLHTDTQYF
few	TRBJ2-3	TRBV2	13	NA	TGTGCCAGCAGTGTACTCACCACAGATACGCAGTATTTT	CASSVLTTDTQYF
many	TRBJ1-1	TRBV7-6	14	NA	TGTGCCAGCAGCTTAGCACCACAGGGCATTGAAGCTTTCTTT	CASSLAPQGIEAFF
many	TRBJ2-3	TRBV5-1	17	TRBD2	TGCGCCAGCAGCTTGGTAGTAGCGGGAGGGAGTCAAGATACGCAGTATTTT	CASSLVVAGGSQDTQYF
NA	TRBJ2-7	TRBV10-1	14	NA	TGCGCCAGCAGTGTGAAGGGGGACTCCTACGAGCAGTACTTC	CASSVKGDSYEQYF
NA	TRBJ2-1	TRBV6-2/TRBV6-3	15	TRBD2	TGTGCCAGCAGTCGGGAGGCCGAGTCCTACAATGAGCAGTTCTTC	CASSREAESYNEQFF
few	TRBJ2-3	TRBV29-1	15	TRBD1	TGCAGCGTGACTGGGACAGGGGCACCGTCAGATACGCAGTATTTT	CSVTGTGAPSDTQYF
NA	TRBJ2-7	TRBV28	15	NA	TGTGCCACCCTCAAATCGGGGCCTCCACGCTACGAGCAGTACTTC	CATLKSGPPRYEQYF
NA	TRBJ2-5	TRBV21-1	17	NA	TGTGCCAGCAGCCCCCATCCAGGGGGGACGAGCCAAGAGACCCAGTACTTC	CASSPHPGGTSQETQYF
many	TRBJ1-2	TRBV4-1	15	NA	TGCGCCAGCAGCCACCCAGGGACTACTGGCCATGGCTACACCTTC	CASSHPGTTGHGYTF
NA	TRBJ1-1	TRBV12-3/TRBV12-4	12	NA	TGTGCCAGCAGTTTATTGCGGGGGGAAGCTTTCTTT	CASSLLRGEAFF
many	TRBJ1-1	TRBV12-3/TRBV12-4	14	NA	TGTGCCAGCAGTGCTACCGGGTGGACCACTGAAGCTTTCTTT	CASSATGWTTEAFF
NA	TRBJ2-7	TRBV9	15	TRBD2	TGTGCCAGCAGCGTAGGTCGGGCTAGCGGTAACGAGCAGTACTTC	CASSVGRASGNEQYF
NA	TRBJ2-3	TRBV7-2	13	NA	TGTGCCAGCAGCTTAATCACCACAGATACGCAGTATTTT	CASSLITTDTQYF